The 20 T cell receptor beta chains in this list originate from one sample, sequenced in a study of blood T cell repertoires in COVID-19. Assay used: immunoSEQ multiplex PCR; TCRdb lists only in-frame clones, some missing. The sample holds 250,000 to 350,000 clones; 87% are singletons and the top ten take roughly 8%. The specimen was peripheral blood. Receptor source: a woman aged 50 to 65 who had recovered from COVID-19.

This clone was seen once. The V gene is TRBV9, the J gene TRBJ1-6, with TRBD1 matching 10 bases. After removal of 2 bases from V and 9 bases from J, the junction contained 5 bases not matched to a gene. The V gene's germline CDR1 is SGDLS and CDR2 YYNGEE. The CDR3 totals 15 residues. The CDR3 here is CASSVAGTGASPLHF. As DNA, the CDR3 is TGTGCCAGCAGCGTCGCCGGGACAGGGGCTTCACCCCTCCACTTT.

The rearrangement uses TRBV10-2 and TRBJ2-7; 8 bases match TRBD1. Germline-derived CDR1 and CDR2 are WSHSY and SAAADI. The CDR3 extends over 15 amino acids. Losses at the gene ends were 2 bases for V and 2 bases for J; bases not matched to a gene: 5. CDR3 in amino acids: CASSEGPGGPYEQYF. Here the CDR3 DNA reads TGCGCCAGCAGTGAGGGTCCAGGGGGCCCCTACGAGCAGTACTTC.

This clone showed up just once. The chain employs TRBV9 and TRBJ2-2; possible D gene TRBD1, 5 bases. CDR1 is SGDLS and CDR2 is YYNGEE in the germline V gene. CDR3 length equals 16 residues. With 6 bases removed from V and 0 bases from J, the gap between germline ends came to 15 bases. The CDR3 spells CASTKSGQANTGELFF. The DNA for the CDR3 is TGTGCCAGCACCAAATCAGGGCAGGCGAACACCGGGGAGCTGTTTTTT.

In this sample, this clone turned up once. The rearrangement uses TRBV9 and TRBJ1-1; 10 bases agree with TRBD1. With V trimmed by 4 bases and J by 0 bases, 6 bases remained unmatched. There are 16 residues in the CDR3. CDR1 and CDR2 (germline): SGDLS, YYNGEE. In nucleotides, the CDR3 is TGTGCCAGCAGCCCTCGACAGGGGGCGGTGAACACTGAAGCTTTCTTT. The encoded protein is CASSPRQGAVNTEAFF. The full variable domain, its missing parts supplied by reference TRBV9 and TRBJ1-1, is DSGVTQTPKHLITATGQRVTLRCSPRSGDLSVYWYQQSLDQGLQFLIQYYNGEERAKGNILERFSAQQFPDLHSELNLSSLELGDSALYFCASSPRQGAVNTEAFFGQGTRLTVV.

The V gene is TRBV2, the J gene TRBJ2-1; 15 bases map to TRBD2. The J segment lost 6 bases and the V segment lost 0 bases, leaving 3 bases of the junction unmatched. The CDR3 extends over 17 amino acids. Germline CDR1 is SNHLY and CDR2 is FYNNEI. CDR3: CASSEATGLAGGNEQFF. The CDR3 coding sequence is TGTGCCAGCAGTGAAGCGACGGGACTAGCGGGGGGCAATGAGCAGTTCTTC.

The chain is built from TRBV6-5 and TRBJ2-2; no definite D call. Deletions cut 2 bases from V and 7 bases from J, with 8 bases between. The V gene's germline CDR1 is MNHEY and CDR2 SVGAGI. The CDR3 loop spans 13 amino acids. In DNA form, the CDR3 reads TGTGCCAGCAGTTACCGGTTGATCGGGGAGCTGTTTTTT. Protein: CASSYRLIGELFF.

The chain combines TRBV24-1 with TRBJ2-7; 7 bases are shared with TRBD1. V lost 4 bases and J lost 4; bases outside the gene matches: 9. Germline assignment: CDR1 KGHDR and CDR2 SFDVKD. CDR3 length: 15 residues. Written as DNA, the CDR3 is TGTGCCACCAGTGACCTGAGTCAGGGGGATTACGAGCAGTACTTC. It codes for CATSDLSQGDYEQYF.

V is TRBV19 and J is TRBJ1-6, with D hard to call. From germline, CDR1 is LNHDA and CDR2 SQIVND (reference sequence). Trimming pared 5 bases from V and 9 bases from J, leaving 11 bases between. This CDR3 is 13 amino acids long. Written as DNA, the CDR3 is TGTGCCAGTAGTCCCTCTGTGCGTTCACCCCTCCACTTT. Encoded protein: CASSPSVRSPLHF. The variable domain in full, with the rest retrieved from reference TRBV19 and TRBJ1-6, is DGGITQSPKYLFRKEGQNVTLSCEQNLNHDAMYWYRQDPGQGLRLIYYSQIVNDFQKGDIAEGYSVSREKKESFPLTVTSAQKNPTAFYLCASSPSVRSPLHFGNGTRLTVT.

The chain is built from TRBV5-4 and TRBJ2-3; D is ambiguous. V lost 4 bases to trimming and J lost 6 bases, with 12 bases between them. From germline, CDR1 is SGHNT and CDR2 YYREEE (reference sequence). The CDR3 loop spans 13 amino acids. The CDR3 protein is CASSLPTPDTQYF. In nucleotides, the CDR3 is TGTGCCAGCAGCCTCCCTACCCCGGATACGCAGTATTTT.

CDR3 in DNA: TGTGCCAGCAGCTTAGGCGGGGGGAGTCTCGAGCAGTACTTC. Translation: CASSLGGGSLEQYF. The chain joins TRBV7-2 to TRBJ2-7; 8 bases align to TRBD2. Germline trimming cut 1 base from V and 6 bases from J; bases unmatched to any gene: 5. CDR1 SGHTA and CDR2 FQGNSA come from the germline V gene. The CDR3 consists of 14 residues.

This chain links TRBV29-1 with TRBJ2-7; TRBD1 matches 9 bases. Germline loops: CDR1 SQVTM, CDR2 ANQGSEA. The length of the CDR3 is 12 residues. The junction had 7 bases not matched to a gene; V was cut back by 7 bases and J by 6 bases. CDR3 DNA sequence: TGCAGCGCCGGACAGGGGCGAGGCGAGCAGTACTTC. Encoded protein: CSAGQGRGEQYF.

CDR3 amino acids: CSVRVGNTIYF. The CDR3 DNA is TGCAGCGTTCGGGTCGGAAACACCATATATTTT. The rearrangement joins TRBV29-1 to TRBJ1-3; no clear D. From germline, CDR1 is SQVTM and CDR2 ANQGSEA. The CDR3 runs to 11 residues. Deletions cut 5 bases from V and 4 bases from J, with 6 bases between. Combining the CDR3 with reference TRBV29-1 and TRBJ1-3 gives the whole variable domain SAVISQKPSRDICQRGTSLTIQCQVDSQVTMMFWYRQQPGQSLTLIATANQGSEATYESGFVIDKFPISRPNLTFSTLTVSNMSPEDSSIYLCSVRVGNTIYFGEGSWLTVV.

The chain joins TRBV30 to TRBJ1-4; D unclear. Germline lookup yields CDR1 GTSNPN and CDR2 SVGIG (reference sequence). Between the trimmed V and J ends, which lost 4 bases and 5 bases, there was a span of 11 bases. The CDR3 length is 13 residues. CDR3 nucleotide sequence: TGTGCCTGGAATCACGCGATGAATGAAAAACTGTTTTTT. This translates into CAWNHAMNEKLFF.

V and J are TRBV6-5 and TRBJ2-7; TRBD2 agrees at 9 bases. The trim removed 6 bases at V and 3 bases at J, leaving 3 bases unmatched. Germline CDR1 is MNHEY and CDR2 is SVGAGI. CDR3 length: 13 amino acids. The chain's CDR3 is CASSSTSGYEQYF. The CDR3 DNA sequence: TGTGCCAGCAGCTCGACTAGCGGCTACGAGCAGTACTTC.

The V gene is TRBV4-3, the J gene TRBJ1-4; TRBD1 matches 7 bases. This CDR3 contains 14 residues. With 3 bases clipped from V and 8 bases from J, the junction kept 6 bases outside the gene matches. Looked up from germline, CDR1 is LGHNA and CDR2 is YSLEER. CDR3 region: CASSHDRVREKLFF. The CDR3, as DNA: TGCGCCAGCAGCCACGACAGGGTTAGGGAAAAACTGTTTTTT.

V and J are TRBV5-6 and TRBJ2-4; D gene ambiguous. Trimming removed 4 bases from V and 11 bases from J, with 13 bases in between. Germline CDR1 and CDR2: SGHDT and YYEEEE. This CDR3 is 12 amino acids long. Here the CDR3 reads CASSRRLLVQYF. CDR3 coding DNA: TGTGCCAGCAGCCGGCGGCTATTGGTTCAGTACTTC.

A single count supports this clone. The chain carries TRBV3-1 (or the pseudogene TRBV3-2) and TRBJ2-6, with D tentatively TRBD1 (6 bases). CDR1 and CDR2 (germline): LGHDT, YNNKEL (reference sequence). The CDR3 runs 15 residues. Trimming left V 1 base short and J 2 bases short, with 6 bases between. CDR3 nucleotides: TGTGCCAGCAGCCAAGGGACAGCTGGGGCCAACGTCCTGACTTTC. This codes for CASSQGTAGANVLTF.

This clone was found once. The V and J genes are TRBV6-5 and TRBJ2-7; TRBD1 aligns across 10 bases. V shed 5 bases and J 3 bases; nucleotides not matched to a gene: 4. The CDR3 has 14 residues. CDR1 is MNHEY, CDR2 SVGAGI, per germline. Here the CDR3 DNA reads TGTGCCAGCAGTCGGACAGGGGGTTACTACGAGCAGTACTTC. Protein product: CASSRTGGYYEQYF.

Here the CDR3 reads CASSLVQGTGNTIYF. DNA for the CDR3: TGTGCCAGCAGTTTAGTTCAGGGGACTGGAAACACCATATATTTT. The chain joins TRBV28 to TRBJ1-3, with D possibly TRBD1 on 6 matching bases. The CDR3 has 15 residues. CDR1 is MDHEN, CDR2 SYDVKM, per germline. Trimming shortened V by 2 bases and J by 2 bases, and 10 bases separated the two germline ends.

The J gene is TRBJ1-6, the V gene TRBV7-8, with TRBD1 matching 8 bases. V shed 2 bases, J shed 6 bases, and the junction held 9 bases outside the gene matches. Per the germline V gene, CDR1 is SGHVS and CDR2 is FQNEAQ. This CDR3 spans 17 amino acids. The CDR3 reads CASSLYNRGQVNSPLHF. CDR3 nucleotide sequence: TGTGCCAGCAGCTTATATAATCGGGGACAGGTTAATTCACCCCTCCACTTT.